This T cell receptor (beta chain) was sequenced in a study of T cells after yellow fever vaccination. Findings and caveats of the study: Contaminants from the bulk population, in the form of abundant clonotypes, could be found in FACS-sorted repertoires. Across the CD4 and CD8 compartments, a small share of clonotypes was present in both.

This clonotype was seen only a few times. Its antigen is unidentified. The CDR3 length is 11 residues. Deletions cut 6 bases from V and 7 bases from J, with 7 bases between. Making TCR cDNA involved 5'RACE template switching, which added UMIs and a universal primer site. TCRdb reprocessed the 5' RACE reads with MiXCR, giving one entry per CDR3 protein. The table shows around 200,000 distinct CDR3 sequences, with 11% occurring only once. This TCR came from a man aged 18 to 30 who received the YFV17D yellow fever vaccine. Sequenced here: CD8+ T cells sorted from PBMCs, sampled 15 days after the yellow fever booster vaccination. The chain employs TRBV12-3 or TRBV12-4 and TRBJ2-1, with unresolved D. The chain's CDR3 is CASRERNEQFF. Written as DNA, the CDR3 is TGTGCCAGCAGAGAGCGAAATGAGCAGTTCTTC.